This is a list of T cell receptor beta chains from one sample in a study of blood T cells in healthy people across ages. TCRdb re-called the 5' RACE reads with MiXCR, one entry per CDR3 protein. Found here are 700,000 to 950,000 distinct CDR3 sequences, roughly two fifths of them singletons; the top ten hold 20% to 25%. Sequencing was carried out using blood. Source of these receptors: a woman aged 60-70 years in good health. Each CDR3 is given with its conserved first and last residue. Each record gives: V gene, J gene, CDR3 protein.

v_call: TRBV6-1
j_call: TRBJ2-7
cdr3_aa: CASSPTRSSVYEQYF

v_call: TRBV20-1
j_call: TRBJ2-1
cdr3_aa: CSASYRASSYNEQFF

v_call: TRBV2
j_call: TRBJ2-5
cdr3_aa: CASSEAKVAGVRETQYF

v_call: TRBV7-6
j_call: TRBJ2-7
cdr3_aa: CASSPSDSTYEQYF

v_call: TRBV30
j_call: TRBJ1-2
cdr3_aa: CAWSPREGGYTF

v_call: TRBV3-1
j_call: TRBJ2-7
cdr3_aa: CASSRRLAGEAEQYF

v_call: TRBV20-1
j_call: TRBJ1-2
cdr3_aa: CSATSTGRRVYGYTF

v_call: TRBV2
j_call: TRBJ2-2
cdr3_aa: CASNGQGLDTGELFF

v_call: TRBV27
j_call: TRBJ1-5
cdr3_aa: CASSSGESNQPQHF

v_call: TRBV6-2/TRBV6-3
j_call: TRBJ2-4
cdr3_aa: CASSGGGTAKNIQYF

v_call: TRBV24-1
j_call: TRBJ2-3
cdr3_aa: CATSDPPGGTDTQYF

v_call: TRBV6-2/TRBV6-3
j_call: TRBJ2-3
cdr3_aa: CASNPAWQAGQGDTQYF

v_call: TRBV5-6
j_call: TRBJ2-7
cdr3_aa: CASSLRGPGDPYEQYF

v_call: TRBV7-2
j_call: TRBJ2-1
cdr3_aa: CASSLAGTSFWNEQFF

v_call: TRBV28
j_call: TRBJ1-2
cdr3_aa: CASRGQGDRSGYGYTF

v_call: TRBV9
j_call: TRBJ2-7
cdr3_aa: CAGSVEQGNYEQYF

v_call: TRBV4-2
j_call: TRBJ2-7
cdr3_aa: CASSPSLSGGTPYEQYF

v_call: TRBV15
j_call: TRBJ2-5
cdr3_aa: CATSRDRGPQETQYF

v_call: TRBV7-9
j_call: TRBJ1-1
cdr3_aa: CASSSPEDRDATEAFF

v_call: TRBV28
j_call: TRBJ2-6
cdr3_aa: CAGRTTASGANVLTF

v_call: TRBV10-3
j_call: TRBJ1-5
cdr3_aa: CAISETGNQPQHF

v_call: TRBV27
j_call: TRBJ1-5
cdr3_aa: CASSSSTSGNGNQPQHF

v_call: TRBV6-2/TRBV6-3
j_call: TRBJ1-5
cdr3_aa: CASSYSTGLFQPQHF

v_call: TRBV11-3
j_call: TRBJ1-2
cdr3_aa: CASSGEGEDYGYTF

v_call: TRBV24-1
j_call: TRBJ2-3
cdr3_aa: CATSDYAGMSTDTQYF

v_call: TRBV28
j_call: TRBJ2-1
cdr3_aa: CASRGGGRAGANEQFF

v_call: TRBV7-9
j_call: TRBJ2-5
cdr3_aa: CASSLRGQQETQYF

v_call: TRBV6-5
j_call: TRBJ1-2
cdr3_aa: CASSPVTGTLSYGYTF

v_call: TRBV27
j_call: TRBJ2-5
cdr3_aa: CASSLYPGAETQYF